The 8 T cell receptor beta chains listed next were all sequenced from one sample in a study of cytomegalovirus exposure and HLA in healthy donors. The PCR had 60 Vbeta and 13 Jbeta primers. Sequencing used immunoSEQ multiplex PCR; TCRdb keeps in-frame clones, though not all of them. The sample includes over 75,000 clones, approximately 85% seen only once; the top ten take 5.6%. The sample was PBMCs. The receptors shown here come from a woman younger than 35 in good health and CMV-seropositive.

This chain connects TRBV10-1 to TRBJ2-3; 8 positions match TRBD2. This CDR3 has 16 residues. The V gene end was trimmed by 10 bases and the J gene end by 2 bases; junction bases not matched to a gene: 14. Germline V lookup: CDR1 WNHNN, CDR2 SYGVQD (reference sequence). CDR3 sequence (DNA): TGCGCCAACGCGTGCCGTAGCGGGATCGTCACAGATACGCAGTATTTT. It translates to CANACRSGIVTDTQYF.

The rearrangement uses TRBV2 and TRBJ2-5; 9 bases match TRBD2. Trimming at V came to 7 bases and at J to 5 bases, leaving 8 bases not matched to a gene. The CDR3 length is 14 residues. Germline V gene data show CDR1 as SNHLY and CDR2 as FYNNEI. CDR3 DNA: TGTGCCAGCATTCACCCTAGCGGGGCGGAGACCCAGTACTTC. Amino acids: CASIHPSGAETQYF.

This rearrangement joins TRBV25-1 to TRBJ1-1; 8 nucleotides align to TRBD1. Germline-derived CDR1 and CDR2 are MGHDK and SYGVNS. V shed 5 bases and J 1 base; nucleotides not matched to a gene: 0. This CDR3 spans 13 amino acids. CDR3 sequence: CASSTGGNTEAFF. CDR3 sequence (DNA): TGTGCCAGCAGTACAGGGGGGAACACTGAAGCTTTCTTT.

The count of this clone is one. The chain carries TRBV27 and TRBJ2-2, with a tentative D call TRBD1 (6 bases). The germline CDR1 and CDR2 sequences are MNHEY and SMNVEV (reference sequence). Trimming shortened V by 6 bases and J by 1 base, and 12 bases separated the two germline ends. The CDR3 contains 15 residues. The CDR3 sequence is CASRAGARNTGELFF. CDR3 nucleotide sequence: TGTGCCAGCAGGGCAGGGGCAAGGAACACCGGGGAGCTGTTTTTT.

The CDR3 region has the DNA TGTGCCAGCAGCCCACAGGGGGCTGGAGGCTACACCTTC. Its protein is CASSPQGAGGYTF. V is TRBV6-1 and J is TRBJ1-2, with 9 bases that match TRBD1. V was pared by 6 bases and J by 8 bases, with 7 bases of the junction left unmatched. Germline loops: CDR1 MNHNS, CDR2 SASEGT. The CDR3 totals 13 residues.

The chain recombines TRBV7-9 with TRBJ2-3, with 7 bases fitting TRBD2. CDR3 length: 17 residues. The junction had 7 bases not matched to a gene; V was cut back by 1 base and J by 0 bases. Germline assignment: CDR1 SEHNR and CDR2 FQNEAQ (reference sequence). The CDR3 sequence: CASSLGRLAASTDTQYF. CDR3 DNA: TGTGCCAGCAGCTTAGGGCGACTAGCCGCTAGCACAGATACGCAGTATTTT. Complete variable domain (other parts from reference TRBV7-9 and TRBJ2-3): DTGVSQNPRHKITKRGQNVTFRCDPISEHNRLYWYRQTLGQGPEFLTYFQNEAQLEKSRLLSDRFSAERPKGSFSTLEIQRTEQGDSAMYLCASSLGRLAASTDTQYFGPGTRLTVL.

This clone was observed a single time. Here the CDR3 DNA reads TGTGCCAGCAGTGTCCTAGGGGCCGCCCCCTACGAGCAGTACTTC. Translating it yields CASSVLGAAPYEQYF. The chain uses TRBV2 and TRBJ2-7; weak D call: TRBD1 (5 bases). V shed 4 bases and J shed 2 bases, with 15 bases lying between them. This CDR3 is built from 15 residues. Germline lookup yields CDR1 SNHLY and CDR2 FYNNEI.

V is TRBV27 and J is TRBJ2-5, with 11 bases fitting TRBD2. The last part of the DNA fits TRBJ2-7 better; the J call may be wrong. The CDR3 covers 14 residues. Germline V gives CDR1 MNHEY, CDR2 SMNVEV (reference sequence). The CDR3, as DNA: TGTGCCAGCAGCGTACTAGCGGGAGTCAACGAGCAGTACTTC. Amino acids: CASSVLAGVNEQYF.